This entry lists 11 T cell receptor beta chains sequenced from one sample in a study of CD8+ T cells in alopecia areata. The treatment was: oral pan-JAK inhibitor, 5-10 mg twice daily. Following extraction, RNA underwent reverse transcription to cDNA, which served as the sequencing template. The repertoire was sequenced with immunoSEQ multiplex PCR; TCRdb's copy has only in-frame clones and lacks some. In the table there are fewer than 110,000 clones, 85% to 90% of which are singletons. The material was CD8+ T cells sorted from blood, obtained at week 34, from a patient treated with tofacitinib. Every receptor here comes from a human donor with alopecia areata.

CDR3 protein: CASSFLEPGANVLTF. DNA for the CDR3: TGTGCCAGCAGCTTTCTAGAACCTGGGGCCAACGTCCTGACTTTC. The chain employs TRBV7-9 and TRBJ2-6; D is undetermined. Trimming stripped 3 bases from V and 2 bases from J, with 8 bases between. Germline lookup yields CDR1 SEHNR and CDR2 FQNEAQ (reference sequence). The CDR3 covers 15 residues.

The chain employs TRBV5-1 and TRBJ2-1; TRBD2 matches at 9 bases. Germline CDR1 and CDR2: SGHRS and YFSETQ. Trimming at V came to 0 bases and at J to 1 base, leaving 2 bases not matched to a gene. The CDR3 sequence is 16 residues long. CDR3 DNA sequence: TGCGCCAGCAGCTTGGCTAGCGGGGCTTCCTACAATGAGCAGTTCTTC. Translation: CASSLASGASYNEQFF.

The CDR3, as DNA: TGTGCCAGCAGTTTATCAGCCACTGCGAAGCAGTACTTC. Protein sequence: CASSLSATAKQYF. V gene TRBV27 combines with J gene TRBJ2-7; the D is unclear. Trimming removed 0 bases at V and 8 bases at J, with 11 bases between. Per germline, CDR1 MNHEY and CDR2 SMNVEV (reference sequence). The CDR3 length is 13 residues.

This clone rates as medium-sized. The CDR3 reads CASSLHGRDTQYF. DNA of the CDR3: TGTGCCAGCAGTTTACACGGGAGGGATACGCAGTATTTT. V usage is TRBV27 and J usage is TRBJ2-3; 7 bases match TRBD2. The CDR3 length is 13 residues. CDR1 is MNHEY, CDR2 SMNVEV, per germline (reference sequence). J gave up 6 bases and V 2 bases, and 2 bases lay outside the gene matches.

The chain has TRBV30 and TRBJ1-1; the D is unclear. This CDR3 comprises 14 residues. Germline V lookup: CDR1 GTSNPN, CDR2 SVGIG (reference sequence). The V end was cut by 5 bases, the J end by 6 bases, with 19 bases between. CDR3 DNA sequence: TGTGCCTGGGTTGAGCACGGAGGTAGCGCTGAAGCTTTCTTT. Encoded protein: CAWVEHGGSAEAFF.

The rearrangement links TRBV2 to TRBJ2-7, with 7 bases lining up with TRBD2. The V gene's germline CDR1 is SNHLY and CDR2 FYNNEI. V shed 6 bases, J shed 3 bases, and the junction held 8 bases outside the gene matches. This CDR3 region has 14 residues. Written as DNA, the CDR3 is TGTGCCAGCAGCGCCGGGACTACCTACTACGAGCAGTACTTC. The encoded protein is CASSAGTTYYEQYF.

This sequence joins TRBV6-1 and TRBJ2-7, with a weak D call TRBD1 (6 bases). Germline loops: CDR1 MNHNS, CDR2 SASEGT. This CDR3 region has 14 residues. V lost 2 bases to trimming and J lost 3 bases, with 11 bases between them. The CDR3 region has the DNA TGTGCCAGCAGTGAAAGGGGGAGAGGCTACGAGCAGTACTTC. Protein product: CASSERGRGYEQYF.

This clone occurred a few times. This chain's CDR3 is CASSEEAGQPQHF. The CDR3 DNA follows: TGTGCCAGCTCAGAGGAGGCAGGTCAGCCCCAGCATTTT. The rearrangement joins TRBV18 to TRBJ1-5; no definite D call. Germline V gene data show CDR1 as KGHSH and CDR2 as LQKENI. The CDR3 covers 13 residues. The germline V and J ends were trimmed by 5 bases and 6 bases, with 11 bases remaining between them.

This sequence joins TRBV7-8 and TRBJ1-1, with 9 bases that match TRBD1. The germline V gene encodes CDR1 SGHVS and CDR2 FQNEAQ. Trimming removed 5 bases from V and 0 bases from J; junction bases left unmatched: 10. The CDR3 contains 17 residues. This chain's CDR3 is CASSGNRDRVVNTEAFF. Here the CDR3 DNA reads TGTGCCAGCAGCGGAAACCGGGACAGGGTGGTGAACACTGAAGCTTTCTTT.

In its sample, this clone was seen a few times. This rearrangement joins TRBV21-1 to TRBJ2-1. TRBV21-1 is a known pseudogene. This CDR3 has 18 residues. CDR3 residues: CASSKGKRWAIIYNEQFF. CDR3 sequence (DNA): TGTGCCAGCAGCAAAGGGAAGAGGTGGGCCATTATATACAATGAGCAGTTCTTC.

The V and J genes are TRBV29-1 and TRBJ1-1; TRBD1 agrees at 9 bases. V shed 7 bases and J 4 bases; nucleotides not matched to a gene: 10. Germline-derived CDR1 and CDR2 are SQVTM and ANQGSEA. This CDR3 has 14 residues. The CDR3 is CSENPGQGTTEAFF. The CDR3 coding sequence is TGCAGCGAAAATCCGGGACAGGGAACCACTGAAGCTTTCTTT.